The 9 T cell receptor beta chains given below trace back to one sample, sequenced in a study of blood T cells in healthy people across ages. With a J-beta primer mix and a sample-barcoded 5' primer, a second PCR ran 7 to 11 cycles. MiXCR, run by TCRdb on the 5' RACE reads, gives a single entry per CDR3 protein. The sample includes some 710,000 distinct CDR3 sequences, 22% of them seen just once. Sample: blood. Every receptor here comes from a man aged 70-80 years in good health.

The chain combines TRBV27 with TRBJ2-3; no definite D call. V was cut by 7 bases and J by 5 bases, with 22 bases left in between. This CDR3 region has 16 residues. Germline V gene sequence: CDR1 MNHEY, CDR2 SMNVEV (reference sequence). CDR3: CASTKWAASRGDTQYF. In nucleotides, the CDR3 is TGTGCCAGCACCAAGTGGGCTGCCAGTAGAGGAGATACGCAGTATTTT.

This clonotype was detected only a few times. The chain has TRBV28 and TRBJ2-7, with TRBD1 identical over 7 bases. CDR3 length: 16 residues. In germline, CDR1 is MDHEN, CDR2 SYDVKM. After removal of 1 base from V and 1 base from J, the junction contained 7 bases not matched to a gene. As DNA, the CDR3 is TGTGCCAGCAGTTTATTCCCCGGGACAGCTTCCTACGAGCAGTACTTC. Protein sequence: CASSLFPGTASYEQYF.

Turning to this clonotype: The germline gene is not matched at one end of the junction; a read error may be the cause. The V and J genes are TRBV12-3 or TRBV12-4 and TRBJ2-5; D is unclear. This CDR3 is built from 11 residues. In nucleotides, the CDR3 is TGTGCCGGCAGTTTTAGAGAGACCCAGTATTTC. The encoded protein is CAGSFRETQYF.

The rearrangement links TRBV7-3 to TRBJ2-3, with D hard to call. The CDR3 extends over 13 amino acids. Germline lookup yields CDR1 SGHTA and CDR2 FQGTGA. V was clipped by 4 bases and J by 4 bases, with 9 bases between them. As DNA, the CDR3 is TGTGCCAGCAGCTCCCGCAACTCAGATACGCAGTATTTT. It specifies CASSSRNSDTQYF.

The chain carries TRBV15 and TRBJ2-3, with no clear D. Germline V gene data show CDR1 as LNHNV and CDR2 as YYDKDF (reference sequence). V shed 9 bases and J shed 2 bases, with 9 bases lying between them. CDR3 length equals 12 residues. The CDR3 spells CATQHDTDTQYF. The CDR3 coding sequence is TGTGCCACTCAGCATGACACAGATACGCAGTATTTT.

This clonotype occurred a few times. The chain employs TRBV5-1 and TRBJ1-1; D may be TRBD1 (6 bases). Germline CDR1 and CDR2: SGHRS and YFSETQ. This CDR3 comprises 18 residues. V was trimmed by 4 bases and J by 0 bases, leaving 22 bases between them. DNA of the CDR3: TGCGCCAGCAGCGGGGGCGGAGGAACTGGGCGGATGAACACTGAAGCTTTCTTT. Its translation: CASSGGGGTGRMNTEAFF. Filled out from reference TRBV5-1 and TRBJ1-1, the complete variable domain reads KAGVTQTPRYLIKTRGQQVTLSCSPISGHRSVSWYQQTPGQGLQFLFEYFSETQRNKGNFPGRFSGRQFSNSRSEMNVSTLELGDSALYLCASSGGGGTGRMNTEAFFGQGTRLTVV.

J is TRBJ2-5 and V is TRBV5-4, with D hard to call. The DNA matches TRBJ2-7 better at its end, which makes the J call doubtful. CDR3 size: 14 residues. CDR1 and CDR2 from the germline V gene are SGHNT and YYREEE (reference sequence). The CDR3 is CASSSGVNTYEQYF. CDR3 sequence (DNA): TGTGCCAGCAGCTCCGGCGTGAATACCTACGAGCAGTACTTC.

In its sample, this clonotype was seen many times. This sequence joins TRBV5-1 and TRBJ1-5; 7 bases match TRBD1. The CDR3 consists of 15 residues. Per germline, CDR1 SGHRS and CDR2 YFSETQ. V dropped 0 bases and J dropped 3; count of bases not matched to a gene: 3. The CDR3 DNA reads TGCGCCAGCAGCTTGGGTGGACAGGACAATCAGCCCCAGCATTTT. Translation gives CASSLGGQDNQPQHF.

This chain joins TRBV18 and TRBJ1-1; maybe TRBD1 (6 bases). Germline V gives CDR1 KGHSH, CDR2 LQKENI. The CDR3 totals 13 residues. V gave up 2 bases and J gave up 10 bases, with 14 bases separating them. CDR3 protein: CASSPGPGAGAFF. As DNA, the CDR3 is TGTGCCAGCTCACCAGGCCCAGGGGCTGGAGCTTTCTTT.